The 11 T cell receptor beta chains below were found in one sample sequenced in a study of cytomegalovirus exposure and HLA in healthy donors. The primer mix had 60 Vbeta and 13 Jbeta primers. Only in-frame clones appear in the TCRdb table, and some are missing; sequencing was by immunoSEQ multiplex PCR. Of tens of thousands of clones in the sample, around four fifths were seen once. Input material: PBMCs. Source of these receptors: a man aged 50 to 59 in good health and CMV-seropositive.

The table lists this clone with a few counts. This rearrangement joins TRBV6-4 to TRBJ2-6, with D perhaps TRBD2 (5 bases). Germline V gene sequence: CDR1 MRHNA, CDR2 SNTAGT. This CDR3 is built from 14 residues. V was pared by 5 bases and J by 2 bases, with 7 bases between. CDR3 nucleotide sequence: TGTGCCAGCAGTTCAGCGGCTGGGGCCAACGTCCTGACTTTC. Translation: CASSSAAGANVLTF.

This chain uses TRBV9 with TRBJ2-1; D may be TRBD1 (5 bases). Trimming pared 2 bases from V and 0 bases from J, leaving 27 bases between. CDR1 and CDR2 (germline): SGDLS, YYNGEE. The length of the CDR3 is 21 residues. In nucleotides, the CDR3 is TGTGCCAGCAGCGTGCCATTAGGGGAAGGGCTCCGAAGAAGCTCCTACAATGAGCAGTTCTTC. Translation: CASSVPLGEGLRRSSYNEQFF.

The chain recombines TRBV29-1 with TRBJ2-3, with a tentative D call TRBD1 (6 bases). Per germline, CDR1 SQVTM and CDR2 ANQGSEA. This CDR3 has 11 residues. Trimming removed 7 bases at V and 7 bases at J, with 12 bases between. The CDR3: CSEVDRNTQYF. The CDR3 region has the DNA TGCAGCGAAGTGGACAGAAATACGCAGTATTTT.

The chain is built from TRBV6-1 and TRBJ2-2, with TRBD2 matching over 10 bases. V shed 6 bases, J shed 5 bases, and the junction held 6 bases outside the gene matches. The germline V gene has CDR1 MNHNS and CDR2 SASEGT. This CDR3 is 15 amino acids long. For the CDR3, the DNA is TGTGCCAGCAGGGTTAGCGGGAGGAATACCGGGGAGCTGTTTTTT. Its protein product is CASRVSGRNTGELFF.

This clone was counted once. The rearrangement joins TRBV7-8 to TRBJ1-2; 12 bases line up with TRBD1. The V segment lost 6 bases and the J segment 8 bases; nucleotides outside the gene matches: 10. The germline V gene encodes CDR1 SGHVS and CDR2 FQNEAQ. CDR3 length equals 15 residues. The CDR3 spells CASRMGQGAAGGYTF. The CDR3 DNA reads TGTGCCAGCAGGATGGGACAGGGGGCGGCCGGGGGCTACACCTTC.

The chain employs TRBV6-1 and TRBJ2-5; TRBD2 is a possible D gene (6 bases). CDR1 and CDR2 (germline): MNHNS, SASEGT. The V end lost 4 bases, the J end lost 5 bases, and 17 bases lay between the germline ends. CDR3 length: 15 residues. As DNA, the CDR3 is TGTGCCAGCAGTGTGTGGGGCGGCGGGACGGAGACCCAGTACTTC. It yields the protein CASSVWGGGTETQYF.

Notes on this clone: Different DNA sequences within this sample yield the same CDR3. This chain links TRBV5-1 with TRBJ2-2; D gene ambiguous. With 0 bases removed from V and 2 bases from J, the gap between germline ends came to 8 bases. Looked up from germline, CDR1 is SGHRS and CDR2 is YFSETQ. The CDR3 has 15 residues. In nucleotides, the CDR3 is TGCGCCAGCAGCTTGGCCGCAGGAAACACCGGGGAGCTGTTTTTT. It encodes CASSLAAGNTGELFF. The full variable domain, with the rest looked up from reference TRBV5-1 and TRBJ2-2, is KAGVTQTPRYLIKTRGQQVTLSCSPISGHRSVSWYQQTPGQGLQFLFEYFSETQRNKGNFPGRFSGRQFSNSRSEMNVSTLELGDSALYLCASSLAAGNTGELFFGEGSRLTVL.

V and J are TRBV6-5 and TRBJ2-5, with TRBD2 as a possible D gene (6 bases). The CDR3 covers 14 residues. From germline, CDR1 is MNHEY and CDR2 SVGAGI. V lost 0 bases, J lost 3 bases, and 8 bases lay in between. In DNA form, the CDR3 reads TGTGCCAGCAGTTACTCGACTAGAAAAGAGACCCAGTACTTC. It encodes CASSYSTRKETQYF.

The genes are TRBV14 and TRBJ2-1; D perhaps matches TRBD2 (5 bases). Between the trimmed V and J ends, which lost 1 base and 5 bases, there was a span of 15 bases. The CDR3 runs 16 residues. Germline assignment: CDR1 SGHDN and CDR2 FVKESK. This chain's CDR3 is CASSQVLNRGNNEQFF. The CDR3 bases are TGTGCCAGCAGCCAAGTCCTTAACCGAGGGAACAATGAGCAGTTCTTC.

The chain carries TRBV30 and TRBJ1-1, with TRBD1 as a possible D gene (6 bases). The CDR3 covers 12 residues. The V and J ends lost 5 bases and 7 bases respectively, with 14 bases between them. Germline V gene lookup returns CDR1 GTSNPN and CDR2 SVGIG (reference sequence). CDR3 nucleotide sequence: TGTGCCTGGGGCGGGGGGGCTGTTGAAGCTTTCTTT. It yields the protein CAWGGGAVEAFF.

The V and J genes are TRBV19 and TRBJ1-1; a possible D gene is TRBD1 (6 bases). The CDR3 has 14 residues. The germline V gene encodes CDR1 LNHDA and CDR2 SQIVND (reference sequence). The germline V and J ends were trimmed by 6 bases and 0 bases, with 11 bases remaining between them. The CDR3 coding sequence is TGTGCCAGTAGCAGAGGGGGAGTGAACACTGAAGCTTTCTTT. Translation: CASSRGGVNTEAFF.